A single sample gave rise to the 16 T cell receptor beta chains below, sequenced in a study of shared clonotypes between healthy human individuals. Here immunoSEQ multiplex PCR was the method, and the copy in TCRdb shows in-frame clones only, minus some. The sample has 2 million to 3 million clones, around nine tenths seen once. The sample consisted of naive CD4+ T cells sorted from blood. Described subset: CD45RA+ positively selected. These TCRs come from a man aged 18 to 35 in good health.

This chain connects TRBV9 to TRBJ2-3; D gene unclear. The V gene's germline CDR1 is SGDLS and CDR2 YYNGEE. V lost 3 bases and J 1 base, leaving 15 bases between the germline ends. CDR3 length: 16 residues. This CDR3 is CASSAFEVEGTDTQYF. CDR3 sequence (DNA): TGTGCCAGCAGCGCTTTCGAGGTTGAAGGCACAGATACGCAGTATTTT.

This clone was seen more than once but under ten times. The chain is built from TRBV2 and TRBJ1-2; D gene ambiguous. The germline V gene encodes CDR1 SNHLY and CDR2 FYNNEI. V was shortened by 7 bases and J by 4 bases, with 10 bases between the two germline ends. CDR3 length: 12 residues. The chain's CDR3 is CASTASPYGYTF. The CDR3 coding sequence is TGTGCCAGCACGGCGAGCCCCTATGGCTACACCTTC.

The gene calls are TRBV19 and TRBJ2-1; D remains unclear. The V end was cut by 6 bases, the J end by 0 bases, with 15 bases between. Germline lookup yields CDR1 LNHDA and CDR2 SQIVND (reference sequence). This CDR3 comprises 16 residues. The CDR3 here is CASSYPRGASYNEQFF. CDR3 DNA: TGTGCCAGTAGCTACCCGCGCGGAGCCTCCTACAATGAGCAGTTCTTC.

The chain recombines TRBV23-1 with TRBJ2-5; the D call may be TRBD1 or TRBD2 (5 bases each). TRBV23-1 is placed among ORFs of uncertain function. The V end lost 1 base, the J end lost 4 bases, and 13 bases lay between the germline ends. The CDR3 length is 15 residues. This CDR3 is CASSQLRGLLETQYF. In DNA, the CDR3 is TGCGCCAGCAGTCAATTGAGGGGCCTACTAGAGACCCAGTACTTC.

This clone occurred a few times. This chain uses TRBV7-9 with TRBJ1-5, with D perhaps matching TRBD1 (6 bases). V was clipped by 5 bases and J by 7 bases, with 18 bases between them. CDR1 and CDR2 from the germline V gene are SEHNR and FQNEAQ (reference sequence). CDR3 length: 15 amino acids. CDR3 sequence reads: CASSLTGREGQPQHF. CDR3 in DNA: TGTGCCAGCAGCCTTACAGGGAGGGAGGGACAGCCCCAGCATTTT.

A few counts support this clone. Here the CDR3 reads CASSLGALGRDTEAFF. The CDR3 coding sequence is TGTGCCAGCAGCTTAGGCGCGCTGGGGAGGGACACTGAAGCTTTCTTT. This chain uses TRBV13 with TRBJ1-1; D gene unclear. The germline V gene has CDR1 PRHDT and CDR2 FYEKMQ (reference sequence). The length of the CDR3 is 16 residues. The V end lost 0 bases, the J end lost 3 bases, and 14 bases lay between the germline ends.

The V gene is TRBV18, the J gene TRBJ2-3, with D unresolved. The CDR3 has 15 residues. In germline, CDR1 is KGHSH, CDR2 LQKENI. V was trimmed by 4 bases and J by 2 bases, leaving 13 bases between them. The CDR3 nucleotides are TGTGCCAGCTCACAGGATAGCCTCAACACAGATACGCAGTATTTT. Translation: CASSQDSLNTDTQYF.

J is TRBJ1-4 and V is TRBV30; 7 bases line up with TRBD1. CDR1 is GTSNPN and CDR2 is SVGIG in the germline V gene (reference sequence). After removal of 1 base from V and 8 bases from J, the junction contained 7 bases not matched to a gene. The CDR3 is 14 amino acids. The CDR3, as DNA: TGTGCCTGGAGTGGCCCCTCGACAGGGGAAAAACTGTTTTTT. It is translated as CAWSGPSTGEKLFF.

On this clone: The same CDR3 arises from other DNA sequences in this sample as well. The CDR3 DNA reads TGCGCCAGTAGCGGGGGGTCAAACACCGGGGAGCTGTTTTTT. Residues: CASSGGSNTGELFF. This chain uses TRBV10-1 with TRBJ2-2, with TRBD2 matching 10 bases. CDR1 and CDR2 (germline): WNHNN, SYGVQD (reference sequence). V trimming: 9 bases; J trimming: 2 bases; junction bases outside the gene matches: 3. The CDR3 is 14 residues long.

This rearrangement joins TRBV27 to TRBJ2-7; 8 bases fit TRBD2. The CDR3 is 18 residues long. V shed 0 bases, J shed 2 bases, and the junction held 12 bases outside the gene matches. In germline, CDR1 is MNHEY, CDR2 SMNVEV (reference sequence). CDR3 sequence reads: CASSLSGLSGRSPYEQYF. The CDR3 region has the DNA TGTGCCAGCAGTTTATCGGGACTGAGCGGGAGATCTCCCTACGAGCAGTACTTC.

This clone was recorded a few times. CDR3 residues: CASSQVGGLGYTF. The CDR3 bases are TGTGCCAGCAGCCAAGTTGGGGGCTTGGGCTACACCTTC. J is TRBJ1-2 and V is TRBV14; possible D gene TRBD1, 6 bases. CDR1 and CDR2 from the germline V gene are SGHDN and FVKESK. The CDR3 covers 13 residues. V shed 1 base and J shed 8 bases, with 11 bases lying between them.

V usage is TRBV5-4 and J usage is TRBJ2-7; D ambiguous. The CDR3 consists of 14 residues. The V gene's germline CDR1 is SGHNT and CDR2 YYREEE (reference sequence). Deletions cut 2 bases from V and 5 bases from J, with 14 bases between. CDR3 DNA: TGTGCCAGCAGCTTACTGGGCCCTCCCAACGAGCAGTACTTC. It encodes CASSLLGPPNEQYF.

V and J are TRBV12-2 and TRBJ1-5. TRBV12-2 is marked as a pseudogene. This CDR3 region has 13 residues. In DNA form, the CDR3 reads TGTGCAAGTCGCTTAGAATTGTGTCAGCCCCAGCATTTT. Translated: CASRLELCQPQHF.

The chain recombines TRBV10-1 with TRBJ2-5; no clear D. The CDR3 contains 13 residues. Looked up from germline, CDR1 is WNHNN and CDR2 is SYGVQD (reference sequence). V lost 2 bases and J 7 bases, leaving 11 bases between the germline ends. The CDR3 nucleotides are TGCGCCAGCAGTGAGAACCGTTGGGGGACCCAGTACTTC. Amino acids: CASSENRWGTQYF.

This clone was recorded a few times. The chain employs TRBV7-9 and TRBJ2-1; D remains unclear. CDR3 length: 12 amino acids. V was trimmed by 3 bases and J by 14 bases, leaving 14 bases between them. Germline CDR1 is SEHNR and CDR2 is FQNEAQ (reference sequence). The CDR3, as DNA: TGTGCCAGCAGCTTCAATTCCCAACGAGAGTTCTTC. Its translation is CASSFNSQREFF.

The chain joins TRBV7-2 to TRBJ2-7, with 13 bases that match TRBD2. V lost 3 bases, J lost 3 bases, and 2 bases stayed unmatched. Germline V lookup: CDR1 SGHTA, CDR2 FQGNSA. The CDR3 has 15 amino acids. This CDR3 reads CASSFRTSGSYEQYF. The CDR3 nucleotides are TGTGCCAGCAGCTTCCGGACTAGCGGGAGCTACGAGCAGTACTTC. The full variable domain, with the rest looked up from reference TRBV7-2 and TRBJ2-7, is GAGVSQSPSNKVTEKGKDVELRCDPISGHTALYWYRQSLGQGLEFLIYFQGNSAPDKSGLPSDRFSAERTGGSVSTLTIQRTQQEDSAVYLCASSFRTSGSYEQYFGPGTRLTVT.